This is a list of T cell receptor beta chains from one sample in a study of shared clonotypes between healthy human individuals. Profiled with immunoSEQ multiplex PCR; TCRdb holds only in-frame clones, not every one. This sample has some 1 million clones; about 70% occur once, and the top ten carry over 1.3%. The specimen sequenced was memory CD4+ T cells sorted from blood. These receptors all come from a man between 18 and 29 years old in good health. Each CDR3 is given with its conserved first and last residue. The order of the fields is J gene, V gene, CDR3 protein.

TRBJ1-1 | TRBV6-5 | CASSYSLPGLGTEAFF
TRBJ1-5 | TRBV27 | CASSPTRLAEPPPQHF
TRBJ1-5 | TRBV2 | CASSGLMAPQHF
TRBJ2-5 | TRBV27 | CASMVGSGTGETQYF
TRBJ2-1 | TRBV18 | CASSPYTNEQFF
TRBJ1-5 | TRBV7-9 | CASSRDRGDQPQHF
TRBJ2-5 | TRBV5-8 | CASSSGTSGLQETQYF
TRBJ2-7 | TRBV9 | CASSVDGSSTGEQYF
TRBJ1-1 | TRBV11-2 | CASSPLGWGNTEAFF
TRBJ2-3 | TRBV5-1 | CASSLDGGADTQYF
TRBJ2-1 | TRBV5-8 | CASSLLLLQGHNEQFF
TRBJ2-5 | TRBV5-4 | CASSRLAEETQYF
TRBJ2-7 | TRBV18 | CASSPGTSEYEQYF
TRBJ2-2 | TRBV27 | CASSLARGTGELFF
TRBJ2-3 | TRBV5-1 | CASSAGDTQYF
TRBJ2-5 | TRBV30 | CAWREIRGLETQYF